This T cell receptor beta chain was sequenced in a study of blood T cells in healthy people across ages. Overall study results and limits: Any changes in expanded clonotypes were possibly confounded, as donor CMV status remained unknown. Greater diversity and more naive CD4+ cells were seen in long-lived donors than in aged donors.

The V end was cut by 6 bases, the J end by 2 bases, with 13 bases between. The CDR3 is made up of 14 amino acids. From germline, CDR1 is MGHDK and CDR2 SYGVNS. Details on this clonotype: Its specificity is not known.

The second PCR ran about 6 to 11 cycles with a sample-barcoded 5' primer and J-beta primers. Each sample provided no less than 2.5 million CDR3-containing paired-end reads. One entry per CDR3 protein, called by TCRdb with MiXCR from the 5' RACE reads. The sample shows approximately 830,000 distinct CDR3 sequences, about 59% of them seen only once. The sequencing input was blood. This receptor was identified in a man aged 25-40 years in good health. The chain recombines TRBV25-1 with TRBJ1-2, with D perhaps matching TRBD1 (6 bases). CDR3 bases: TGTGCCAGCAGGGGAGGGGGGCTGAACTATGGCTACACCTTC. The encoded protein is CASRGGGLNYGYTF.